Listed here are 8 T cell receptor beta chains from one sample, sequenced in a study of blood T cell repertoires in COVID-19. Repertoires were generated with immunoSEQ multiplex PCR, while TCRdb's copy carries only in-frame clones and drops some. Here the sample spans about 140,000 clones, approximately 82% being singletons. The sequencing sample was made of peripheral blood. These receptors were collected from a human donor in a cohort sampled during active COVID-19.

This clone was recorded once. At one end, the junction sequence differs from germline, possibly due to a read error. This chain uses TRBV7-7 with TRBJ2-5; D is tentatively TRBD1 or TRBD2 (6 bases each). This CDR3 is built from 16 residues. Germline CDR1 reads SSHAT; CDR2 reads FNYEAQ (reference sequence). DNA of the CDR3: TGTGCTAGCAGCTTAGGGGGGCTCAGGGACCAAGAGACCCAGTACTTC. Amino acids: CASSLGGLRDQETQYF.

This clone was detected only once. This chain links TRBV5-1 with TRBJ1-3; maybe TRBD1 (5 bases). CDR3 length: 17 residues. V dropped 0 bases and J dropped 0 bases, with 13 bases sitting between them. The V gene's germline CDR1 is SGHRS and CDR2 YFSETQ. CDR3 amino acids: CASSLAFAGFSGNTIYF. The CDR3 region has the DNA TGCGCCAGCAGCTTGGCCTTCGCAGGGTTCTCTGGAAACACCATATATTTT.

The V and J genes are TRBV6-2 or TRBV6-3 and TRBJ2-5, with unresolved D. The CDR3 is made up of 13 amino acids. V was cut by 2 bases and J by 5 bases, with 9 bases left in between. Germline lookup yields CDR1 MNHEY and CDR2 SVGEGT. CDR3 region: CASSYNLRETQYF. The CDR3 DNA sequence: TGTGCCAGCAGTTACAACCTGAGGGAGACCCAGTACTTC.

This chain connects TRBV7-2 to TRBJ1-2; TRBD1 might be the D (6 bases). V was clipped by 1 base and J by 0 bases, with 9 bases between them. Germline values: CDR1 SGHTA, CDR2 FQGNSA. This CDR3 has 15 residues. This chain's CDR3 is CASSLGGGTNYGYTF. The DNA of the CDR3 is TGTGCCAGCAGCTTAGGAGGGGGAACTAACTATGGCTACACCTTC.

This clone was counted a single time. This chain joins TRBV20-1 and TRBJ2-3, with D tentatively TRBD1 (5 bases). From germline, CDR1 is DFQATT and CDR2 SNEGSKA (reference sequence). Deletions cut 6 bases from V and 5 bases from J, with 9 bases between. This CDR3 spans 11 amino acids. The CDR3 coding sequence is TGCAGTGCAAGGACACTAGATACGCAGTATTTT. This sequence encodes CSARTLDTQYF.

The V gene is TRBV7-9, the J gene TRBJ1-2, with D possibly being TRBD1 (5 bases). Germline CDR1 SEHNR, CDR2 FQNEAQ (reference sequence). This CDR3 is 13 amino acids long. Trimming stripped 3 bases from V and 1 base from J, with 6 bases between. In DNA form, the CDR3 reads TGTGCCAGCAGCTTCGGGGGTAACTATGGCTACACCTTC. Protein product: CASSFGGNYGYTF.

The genes are TRBV18 and TRBJ1-1; D call uncertain. CDR3 length: 16 residues. Per germline, CDR1 KGHSH and CDR2 LQKENI. V was cut by 3 bases and J by 0 bases, with 14 bases left in between. CDR3 amino acids: CASSPGRSPLNTEAFF. The CDR3 DNA sequence: TGTGCCAGCTCACCTGGCAGGTCCCCCTTGAACACTGAAGCTTTCTTT.

There are a few counts of this clone. This chain uses TRBV30 with TRBJ1-3, with D tentatively TRBD1 (6 bases). CDR3 length equals 15 residues. V lost 3 bases and J 2 bases, leaving 14 bases between the germline ends. The V gene's germline CDR1 is GTSNPN and CDR2 SVGIG (reference sequence). In DNA, the CDR3 is TGTGCCTGGAGCAAAGCCCCAGGGGCTGGAAACACCATATATTTT. The encoded protein is CAWSKAPGAGNTIYF.